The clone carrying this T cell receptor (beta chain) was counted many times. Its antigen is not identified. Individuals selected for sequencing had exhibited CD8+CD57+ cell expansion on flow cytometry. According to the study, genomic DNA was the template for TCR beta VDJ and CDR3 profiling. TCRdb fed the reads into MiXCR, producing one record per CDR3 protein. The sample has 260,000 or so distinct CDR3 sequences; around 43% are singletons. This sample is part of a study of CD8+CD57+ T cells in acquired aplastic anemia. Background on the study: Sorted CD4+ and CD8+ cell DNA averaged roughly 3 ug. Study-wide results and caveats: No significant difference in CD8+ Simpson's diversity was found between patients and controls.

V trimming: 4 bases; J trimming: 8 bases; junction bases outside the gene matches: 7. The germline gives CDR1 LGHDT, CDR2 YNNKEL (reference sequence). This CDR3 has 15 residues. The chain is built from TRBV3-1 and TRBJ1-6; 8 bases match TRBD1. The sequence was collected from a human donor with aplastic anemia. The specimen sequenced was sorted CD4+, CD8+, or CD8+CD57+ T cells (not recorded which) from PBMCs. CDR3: CASSPRTGWYSPLHF. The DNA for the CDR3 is TGTGCCAGCAGCCCGCGGACAGGGTGGTATTCACCCCTCCACTTT.